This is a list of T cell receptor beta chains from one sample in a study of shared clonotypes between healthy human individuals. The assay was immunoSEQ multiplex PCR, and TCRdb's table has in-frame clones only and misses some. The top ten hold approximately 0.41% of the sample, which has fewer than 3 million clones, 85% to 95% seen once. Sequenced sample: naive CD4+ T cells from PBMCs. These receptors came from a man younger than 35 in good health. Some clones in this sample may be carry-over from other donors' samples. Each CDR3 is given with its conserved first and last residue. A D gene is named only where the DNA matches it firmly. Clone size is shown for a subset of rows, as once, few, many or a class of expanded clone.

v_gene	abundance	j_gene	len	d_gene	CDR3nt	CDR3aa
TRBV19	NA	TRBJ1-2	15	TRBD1	TGTGCCAGTAGTACGACAGGGACAGCATTCTATGGCTACACCTTC	CASSTTGTAFYGYTF
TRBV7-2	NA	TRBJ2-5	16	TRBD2	TGTGCCAGCAGCTTAGCGGCGGGGGGGCTCAAGGAGACCCAGTACTTC	CASSLAAGGLKETQYF
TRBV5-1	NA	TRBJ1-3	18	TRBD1	TGCGCCAGCAGCTCCGAACCGGCTAGGGGGCGCCTTGGAAACACCATATATTTT	CASSSEPARGRLGNTIYF
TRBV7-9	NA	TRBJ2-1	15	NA	TGTGCCAGCAGGGCCAGGAGTTTCGATTACAATGAGCAGTTCTTC	CASRARSFDYNEQFF
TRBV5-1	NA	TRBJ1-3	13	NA	TGCGCCAGCAGCTTGGATCATGGAAACACCATATATTTT	CASSLDHGNTIYF
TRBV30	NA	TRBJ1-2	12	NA	TGTGCCTGGATGGGGGGAAACTATGGCTACACCTTC	CAWMGGNYGYTF
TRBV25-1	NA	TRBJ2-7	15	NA	TGTGCCAGCAGTGGCCCCGATAGGGGGTCCTACGAGCAGTACTTC	CASSGPDRGSYEQYF
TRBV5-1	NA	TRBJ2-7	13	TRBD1	TGCGCCAGCAGCTCCTTACAGGGGTACGAGCAGTACTTC	CASSSLQGYEQYF
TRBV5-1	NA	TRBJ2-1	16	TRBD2	TGCGCCAGCAGCCCTGTAGCGGGAGCCCCCTACAATGAGCAGTTCTTC	CASSPVAGAPYNEQFF
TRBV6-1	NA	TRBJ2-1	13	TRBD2	TGTGCCAGCAACAGACTAGCGGGCTATGAGCAGTTCTTC	CASNRLAGYEQFF
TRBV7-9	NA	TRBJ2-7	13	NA	TGTGCCAGCATCCCCATCGTCAGCTACGAGCAGTACTTC	CASIPIVSYEQYF
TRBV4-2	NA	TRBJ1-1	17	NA	TGTGCCAGCAGCCGGACGAGGGCCGGCGGAGGGGTTGGTGTAGCTTTCTTT	CASSRTRAGGGVGVAFF
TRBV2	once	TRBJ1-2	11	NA	TGTGCCAGCAGTGAAAAGTTAAGCTACACCTTC	CASSEKLSYTF
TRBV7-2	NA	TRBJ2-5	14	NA	TGTGCCAGCAGCCCCGGGGCATCTCAAGAGACCCAGTACTTC	CASSPGASQETQYF
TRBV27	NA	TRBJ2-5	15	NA	TGTGCCAGCAGTTCTCGACGGGACCCTGGTGAGACCCAGTACTTC	CASSSRRDPGETQYF
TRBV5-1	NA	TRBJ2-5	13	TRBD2	TGCGCCAGCAGCTCCATAGCGGGAGAGACCCAGTACTTC	CASSSIAGETQYF
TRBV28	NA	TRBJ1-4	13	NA	TGTGCCAGCAGTTCAGGCCCCGATGAAAAACTGTTTTTT	CASSSGPDEKLFF
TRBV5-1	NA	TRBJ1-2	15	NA	TGCGCCAGCAGCTTGGGCGCACCTATCGGCTATGGCTACACCTTC	CASSLGAPIGYGYTF
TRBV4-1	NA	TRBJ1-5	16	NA	TGCGCCAGCAGCAAACAGGGTCTAGTAAGCAATCAGCCCCAGCATTTT	CASSKQGLVSNQPQHF
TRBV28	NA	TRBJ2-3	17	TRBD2	TGTGCCAGCAGTTACGGACGGACTAGCGGGACCCCAGATACGCAGTATTTT	CASSYGRTSGTPDTQYF